This is a list of T cell receptor beta chains from one sample in a study of blood T cell repertoires in COVID-19. Assay used: immunoSEQ multiplex PCR; TCRdb lists only in-frame clones, some missing. The table shows 150,000 to 200,000 clones, with around 87% occurring only once. The sample taken for sequencing was peripheral blood. The receptors derive from a man aged 18 to 35 with acute or convalescent COVID-19. Each CDR3 is given with its conserved first and last residue. Fields, in order: D gene, J gene, V gene, clone size, CDR3 protein, CDR3 DNA. A D gene is named only where the DNA matches it firmly. Expanded clones get a size class; other rows say once, few or many, or leave the size out.

>-|TRBJ2-5|TRBV7-7|-
CASSLNRQAETQYF
TGTGCCAGCAGCTTAAACCGACAGGCAGAGACCCAGTACTTC
>TRBD1|TRBJ1-2|TRBV28|-
CASSPGDRPGDGYTF
TGTGCCAGCAGTCCGGGGGACAGACCTGGAGATGGCTACACCTTC
>-|TRBJ1-3|TRBV6-1|-
CASSEEQGGGNTIYF
TGTGCCAGCAGTGAAGAACAGGGCGGAGGAAACACCATATATTTT
>-|TRBJ1-1|TRBV7-8|many
CASSLLATANTEAFF
TGTGCCAGCAGCCTACTGGCCACAGCGAACACTGAAGCTTTCTTT
>-|TRBJ1-1|TRBV7-3|-
CASSLTERTEAFF
TGTGCCAGCAGCTTAACAGAACGGACTGAAGCTTTCTTT
>TRBD1|TRBJ1-2|TRBV7-9|-
CASSLVGQGGYGYTF
TGTGCCAGCAGCTTAGTGGGACAGGGAGGCTATGGCTACACCTTC
>TRBD1|TRBJ2-1|TRBV2|few
CASSRDRGLNEQFF
TGTGCCAGCTCCCGGGACAGGGGCCTTAATGAGCAGTTCTTC
>-|TRBJ1-4|TRBV7-2|many
CASSWTTGHNEKLFF
TGTGCCAGCAGCTGGACGACAGGACATAATGAAAAACTGTTTTTT
>-|TRBJ1-1|TRBV5-1|once
CASSPGRLTVNTEAFF
TGCGCCAGCAGCCCCGGTCGTCTGACAGTGAACACTGAAGCTTTCTTT
>-|TRBJ1-5|TRBV10-3|-
CAISESGGLGQPQHF
TGTGCCATCAGTGAGTCAGGTGGGTTGGGCCAGCCCCAGCATTTT